This is a list of T cell receptor beta chains from one sample in a study of cytomegalovirus exposure and HLA in healthy donors. Sequenced by immunoSEQ multiplex PCR; TCRdb stores in-frame clones only, minus some. This sample has about 200,000 clones; 88% occur once, and the top ten carry just under 3%. Sequenced sample: PBMCs. The receptors come from a woman between 18 and 29 years old in good health and CMV-seronegative. CDR3s include the opening cysteine and the closing phenylalanine or tryptophan. The order of the fields is D gene, J gene, clone size, V gene, CDR3 DNA, CDR3 protein. D genes are given only for firm matches. A clone size is listed for some rows: how often the clone was seen (once, few, many), or a class if it is expanded.

d_call: TRBD2; j_call: TRBJ2-1; clone_size: .; v_call: TRBV11-2; cdr3_nt: TGTGCCAGCAGTCTGAGCGGGGTCAACAATGAGCAGTTCTTC; cdr3_aa: CASSLSGVNNEQFF
d_call: TRBD2; j_call: TRBJ2-1; clone_size: .; v_call: TRBV9; cdr3_nt: TGTGCCAGCAGCCCCCGGACTAGCGGGAGGTCCCGTAACGAGCAGTTCTTC; cdr3_aa: CASSPRTSGRSRNEQFF
d_call: TRBD1; j_call: TRBJ1-2; clone_size: .; v_call: TRBV7-6; cdr3_nt: TGTGCCAGCAGCTTAGTGGCAGGGGGCGACTATGGCTACACCTTC; cdr3_aa: CASSLVAGGDYGYTF
d_call: .; j_call: TRBJ2-2; clone_size: .; v_call: TRBV6-4; cdr3_nt: TGTGCCAGCAGTGACTCACGCGAGGCCGGGGAGCTGTTTTTT; cdr3_aa: CASSDSREAGELFF
d_call: TRBD2; j_call: TRBJ2-2; clone_size: .; v_call: TRBV19; cdr3_nt: TGTGCCAGTCGACTAGCGGGGGGCACCGGGGAGCTGTTTTTT; cdr3_aa: CASRLAGGTGELFF
d_call: .; j_call: TRBJ1-5; clone_size: .; v_call: TRBV7-9; cdr3_nt: TGTGCCAGCAGCTTGGGCGGACATAGCAATCAGCCCCAGCATTTT; cdr3_aa: CASSLGGHSNQPQHF
d_call: .; j_call: TRBJ1-2; clone_size: .; v_call: TRBV28; cdr3_nt: TGTGCCAGCAGTTTAGGCGGGGTTAACTATGGCTACACCTTC; cdr3_aa: CASSLGGVNYGYTF
d_call: TRBD2; j_call: TRBJ2-2; clone_size: .; v_call: TRBV30; cdr3_nt: TGTGCCATGGCTAGCGGGAGCCACGGGGAGCTGTTTTTT; cdr3_aa: CAMASGSHGELFF
d_call: TRBD2; j_call: TRBJ2-1; clone_size: .; v_call: TRBV25-1; cdr3_nt: TGTGCCAGCAGCCTAGCGGGAGTACAGAATGAGCAGTTCTTC; cdr3_aa: CASSLAGVQNEQFF
d_call: .; j_call: TRBJ2-2; clone_size: .; v_call: TRBV4-1; cdr3_nt: TGCGCCAGCAGCCAAGTCGCGAACACCGGGGAGCTGTTTTTT; cdr3_aa: CASSQVANTGELFF
d_call: .; j_call: TRBJ2-7; clone_size: few; v_call: TRBV15; cdr3_nt: TGTGCCACCAGCAGGCTTTACAGGGATCCCTACGAGCAGTACTTC; cdr3_aa: CATSRLYRDPYEQYF
d_call: TRBD2; j_call: TRBJ2-3; clone_size: once; v_call: TRBV28; cdr3_nt: TGTGCCAGCAGTTTGAGCGGGAGGGCAGATACGCAGTATTTT; cdr3_aa: CASSLSGRADTQYF
d_call: TRBD2; j_call: TRBJ2-3; clone_size: .; v_call: TRBV5-8; cdr3_nt: TGTGCCAGCAGCCCGGGACTAGCTGGCACAGATACGCAGTATTTT; cdr3_aa: CASSPGLAGTDTQYF
d_call: TRBD1; j_call: TRBJ2-2; clone_size: once; v_call: TRBV27; cdr3_nt: TGTGCCAGCAGGAGACAGGGGGGCCGGAACACCGGGGAGCTGTTTTTT; cdr3_aa: CASRRQGGRNTGELFF
d_call: TRBD2; j_call: TRBJ2-5; clone_size: .; v_call: TRBV7-3; cdr3_nt: TGTGCCAGCAGCGAAACGGGACTAGCGGTGGAAGAGACCCAGTACTTC; cdr3_aa: CASSETGLAVEETQYF
d_call: .; j_call: TRBJ2-5; clone_size: .; v_call: TRBV27; cdr3_nt: TGTGCCAGCAGGGGGCTAAAAGAGACCCAGTACTTC; cdr3_aa: CASRGLKETQYF
d_call: .; j_call: TRBJ2-2; clone_size: .; v_call: TRBV6-5; cdr3_nt: TGTGCCAGCAGTTACGCCCAGAATTCCGGGGAGCTGTTTTTT; cdr3_aa: CASSYAQNSGELFF
d_call: .; j_call: TRBJ1-2; clone_size: .; v_call: TRBV5-1; cdr3_nt: TGCGCCAGCAGCTTGAGGCGAGGGAGTTATGGCTACACCTTC; cdr3_aa: CASSLRRGSYGYTF
d_call: .; j_call: TRBJ2-3; clone_size: .; v_call: TRBV6-1; cdr3_nt: TGTGCCAGCAGCGGGTCCTTGGGCACAGATACGCAGTATTTT; cdr3_aa: CASSGSLGTDTQYF
d_call: TRBD1; j_call: TRBJ2-5; clone_size: .; v_call: TRBV5-1; cdr3_nt: TGCGCCAGCAGCGTAAACAGGGGGCCCCAAGAGACCCAGTACTTC; cdr3_aa: CASSVNRGPQETQYF
d_call: .; j_call: TRBJ2-7; clone_size: .; v_call: TRBV30; cdr3_nt: TGTGCCTGGACCATTCCTCGTAGTAACTACGAGCAGTACTTC; cdr3_aa: CAWTIPRSNYEQYF
d_call: TRBD2; j_call: TRBJ2-7; clone_size: .; v_call: TRBV5-4; cdr3_nt: TGTGCCAGCAGCTCGGAGGGAGGGCCGTTTTACGAGCAGTACTTC; cdr3_aa: CASSSEGGPFYEQYF
d_call: .; j_call: TRBJ2-3; clone_size: .; v_call: TRBV6-1; cdr3_nt: TGTGCCAGCAGTGAATTCAACAGCCACAGCACAGATACGCAGTATTTT; cdr3_aa: CASSEFNSHSTDTQYF